What follows is one T cell receptor beta chain and its context. Its target is unknown. This entry belongs to a study of cytomegalovirus exposure and HLA in healthy donors. Study-level results: V- and J-gene trimming of TCR beta was linked (in a later analysis) to a missense DCLRE1C variant. Reported findings show TCR beta sequences accurately forecast HLA-A and HLA-B alleles in most subjects.

The PCR contained 60 Vbeta and 13 Jbeta primers. In the authors' workflow: An analysis that came later counted 70 million to 100 million unique TCR beta chains, about 10 million shared. Here immunoSEQ multiplex PCR was the method, and the copy in TCRdb shows in-frame clones only, minus some. The V and J calls and clone size come from that table; D and trimming were worked out from the DNA. Of roughly 100,000 clones in the sample, 70% to 80% were seen once. Though nominally healthy at sampling, donors likely had unrecorded immune exposures. This receptor was obtained from a man aged 45-65 years in good health and CMV-seropositive. What was sequenced was PBMCs.

This chain's CDR3 is CASTWGGSGANVLTF. In DNA form, the CDR3 reads TGTGCCAGCACCTGGGGGGGTAGTGGGGCCAACGTCCTGACTTTC. The J gene is TRBJ2-6, the V gene TRBV6-5; TRBD2 aligns across 7 bases. CDR3 size: 15 residues. The germline gives CDR1 MNHEY, CDR2 SVGAGI. V shed 7 bases and J 3 bases; nucleotides not matched to a gene: 6.